Listed here are 5 T cell receptor beta chains from one sample, sequenced in a study of blood T cells in healthy people across ages. Next came a second PCR, run for about 7 to 12 cycles, which used a sample-barcoded 5' primer along with a J-beta primer mix. TCRdb re-called the 5' RACE reads through MiXCR, storing one row per CDR3 protein. The data show approximately 1.5 million distinct CDR3 sequences, with approximately 32% seen just once and roughly 12% held by the top ten. Material for sequencing was blood. These receptors were collected from a young woman in good health.

This clonotype was observed at least ten times. CDR3 region: CSASSVASGFYNEQFF. CDR3 sequence (DNA): TGCAGTGCCTCCTCCGTGGCTAGCGGGTTCTACAATGAGCAGTTCTTC. V gene TRBV20-1 combines with J gene TRBJ2-1; TRBD2 matches at 8 bases. CDR3 length equals 16 residues. Germline CDR1 and CDR2: DFQATT and SNEGSKA (reference sequence). V shed 6 bases, J shed 3 bases, and the junction held 13 bases outside the gene matches.

The CDR3 nucleotides are TGTGCCATCCGGGACAGGGGGCGAGAGGACACTGAAGCTTTCTTT. Its protein product is CAIRDRGREDTEAFF. V is TRBV10-3 and J is TRBJ1-1; TRBD1 matches 12 bases. Trimming removed 8 bases from V and 3 bases from J; junction bases left unmatched: 7. Germline CDR1 is ENHRY and CDR2 is SYGVKD. The CDR3 is made up of 15 amino acids.

V gene TRBV10-1 combines with J gene TRBJ2-3; 15 bases agree with TRBD2. The V segment lost 2 bases and the J segment 5 bases; nucleotides outside the gene matches: 2. Germline CDR1 is WNHNN and CDR2 is SYGVQD (reference sequence). The CDR3 is 16 amino acids. The chain's CDR3 is CASSEGTSGRIDTQYF. The CDR3 bases are TGCGCCAGCAGTGAGGGGACTAGCGGGAGGATAGATACGCAGTATTTT.

There are a few counts of this clonotype. The gene calls are TRBV20-1 and TRBJ2-7; D unclear. The CDR3 sequence is 11 residues long. V lost 0 bases and J 5 bases, leaving 5 bases between the germline ends. Germline lookup yields CDR1 DFQATT and CDR2 SNEGSKA (reference sequence). As DNA, the CDR3 is TGCAGTGCTAGAGAGCAAAACGAGCAGTACTTC. It specifies CSAREQNEQYF.

This clonotype showed up just a few times. The rearrangement joins TRBV20-1 to TRBJ2-4; tentatively, D is TRBD1 or TRBD2 (5 bases each). Germline CDR1 reads DFQATT; CDR2 reads SNEGSKA (reference sequence). The CDR3 is 14 residues long. Trimming shortened V by 3 bases and J by 7 bases, and 16 bases separated the two germline ends. CDR3 sequence: CSASDPGSLNIQYF. The CDR3 DNA sequence: TGCAGTGCTAGCGACCCAGGGAGCTTGAACATTCAGTACTTC.